The 4 T cell receptor beta chains below were found in one sample sequenced in a study of Graves' ophthalmopathy and Graves' hyperthyroidism. The study amplified TCR beta CDR3 regions using RNA transcripts. HTBI primers were employed in first-round RT-PCR, then a second-round multiplex PCR followed. TCRdb reprocessed the multiplex PCR reads with MiXCR, giving one entry per CDR3 protein. This table has some 390,000 distinct CDR3 sequences, approximately 20% appearing once. Material: peripheral blood. The receptors originated from a woman younger than 30 with Graves' ophthalmopathy.

This clonotype was counted at least ten times. The gene calls are TRBV7-2 and TRBJ1-2, with a possible D match to TRBD1 (6 bases). V lost 6 bases and J 4 bases, leaving 18 bases between the germline ends. The CDR3 consists of 15 residues. CDR1 is SGHTA and CDR2 is FQGNSA in the germline V gene. CDR3 amino acids: CASRPDWTAVYGYTF. CDR3 sequence (DNA): TGTGCCAGCAGGCCTGACTGGACAGCCGTCTATGGCTACACCTTC.

This clonotype has ten or more counts. The chain joins TRBV20-1 to TRBJ1-1, with TRBD1 identical over 7 bases. Trimming removed 6 bases from V and 5 bases from J; junction bases left unmatched: 6. Looked up from germline, CDR1 is DFQATT and CDR2 is SNEGSKA (reference sequence). The CDR3 loop spans 12 amino acids. CDR3 residues: CSAPQQGTEAFF. The CDR3 DNA sequence: TGCAGTGCGCCGCAACAGGGGACTGAAGCTTTCTTT.

The chain couples TRBV7-2 to TRBJ2-2, with 7 bases aligning to TRBD2. The ends lost 5 bases at V and 8 bases at J; junction bases unmatched: 5. The CDR3 totals 13 residues. Germline loops: CDR1 SGHTA, CDR2 FQGNSA. CDR3 in amino acids: CASSRTSVGELFF. CDR3 nucleotides: TGTGCCAGCAGCCGGACTAGTGTGGGGGAGCTGTTTTTT.

This clonotype was recorded at least ten times. The J gene is TRBJ2-7, the V gene TRBV19; unclear D gene. Germline V gene lookup returns CDR1 LNHDA and CDR2 SQIVND (reference sequence). The length of the CDR3 is 14 residues. The V and J ends lost 5 bases and 3 bases respectively, with 14 bases between them. CDR3 region: CASSHGGVSYEQYF. CDR3 DNA sequence: TGTGCCAGTAGTCACGGTGGGGTCAGCTACGAGCAGTACTTC.